A single sample gave rise to the 29 T cell receptor beta chains below, sequenced in a study of T-cell memory formation after mild COVID-19. TCRdb re-derived calls from the 5' RACE reads in MiXCR, one entry per CDR3 protein. The table includes around 390,000 distinct CDR3 sequences, about 15% detected once. Sequenced input: PBMCs or a T cell subset sorted from them (not recorded which). These TCRs come from a man between 18 and 29 years old who had mild COVID-19 (a few samples of this study predate the infection). Cell type and time point are not known.

The chain uses TRBV18 and TRBJ2-3; D is ambiguous. V was pared by 3 bases and J by 0 bases, with 7 bases between. CDR1 is KGHSH, CDR2 LQKENI, per germline. This CDR3 spans 14 amino acids. CDR3 region: CASSPQRSTDTQYF. In DNA form, the CDR3 reads TGTGCCAGCTCACCCCAACGTAGCACAGATACGCAGTATTTT. The full variable domain, in which reference TRBV18 and TRBJ2-3 provide the parts outside the CDR3, is NAGVMQNPRHLVRRRGQEARLRCSPMKGHSHVYWYRQLPEEGLKFMVYLQKENIIDESGMPKERFSAEFPKEGPSILRIQQVVRGDSAAYFCASSPQRSTDTQYFGPGTRLTVL.

This chain links TRBV9 with TRBJ1-5; 8 positions match TRBD1. The ends lost 3 bases at V and 0 bases at J; junction bases unmatched: 2. Germline values: CDR1 SGDLS, CDR2 YYNGEE. The CDR3 spans 15 residues. The DNA for the CDR3 is TGTGCCAGCAGCGCGACAGGGGATAGCAATCAGCCCCAGCATTTT. This sequence encodes CASSATGDSNQPQHF.

The gene calls are TRBV19 and TRBJ2-5, with D possibly TRBD2 on 6 matching bases. This CDR3 is built from 13 residues. The ends were cut back, 6 bases at V and 6 bases at J, with 14 bases in the middle. Germline V gene data show CDR1 as LNHDA and CDR2 as SQIVND (reference sequence). The CDR3 protein is CASSADYRQTQYF. DNA for the CDR3: TGTGCCAGTAGCGCGGACTACCGACAGACCCAGTACTTC.

This sequence joins TRBV29-1 and TRBJ2-5; D is tentatively TRBD1 or TRBD2 (5 bases each). The CDR3 runs to 17 residues. Germline CDR1 reads SQVTM; CDR2 reads ANQGSEA. V was trimmed by 1 base and J by 0 bases, leaving 18 bases between them. The CDR3 sequence: CSVEGLYGDRYQETQYF. DNA of the CDR3: TGCAGCGTTGAAGGTCTGTACGGGGACCGATACCAAGAGACCCAGTACTTC.

The V and J genes are TRBV7-9 and TRBJ2-1; 7 bases line up with TRBD1. After removal of 4 bases from V and 16 bases from J, the junction contained 13 bases not matched to a gene. From germline, CDR1 is SEHNR and CDR2 FQNEAQ (reference sequence). CDR3 size: 13 residues. Written as DNA, the CDR3 is TGTGCCAGCAGCTACACAGGGGAACAGGTCTACTTCTTC. Its protein product is CASSYTGEQVYFF. The whole variable domain, filled in from reference TRBV7-9 and TRBJ2-1, reads DTGVSQNPRHKITKRGQNVTFRCDPISEHNRLYWYRQTLGQGPEFLTYFQNEAQLEKSRLLSDRFSAERPKGSFSTLEIQRTEQGDSAMYLCASSYTGEQVYFFGPGTRLTVL.

This clonotype was counted only a few times. The CDR3 DNA follows: TGTGCCAGCAGTTACGAGGGGATGGAGCAGTTCTTC. Its protein is CASSYEGMEQFF. V usage is TRBV6-6 and J usage is TRBJ2-1; D may match TRBD1 or TRBD2 (5 bases each). Trimming stripped 2 bases from V and 10 bases from J, with 9 bases between. The CDR3 extends over 12 amino acids. Germline CDR1 MNHNY, CDR2 SVGAGI (reference sequence).

This clonotype occurred a few times. The J gene is TRBJ2-3, the V gene TRBV4-1; D may correspond to TRBD1 or TRBD2 (6 bases each). Germline loops: CDR1 MGHRA, CDR2 YSYEKL. Trimming cost V 1 base and J 4 bases, with 15 bases left between them. CDR3 size: 16 residues. The CDR3 sequence: CASSQVPGASADTQYF. As DNA, the CDR3 is TGCGCCAGCAGCCAAGTACCGGGGGCGTCGGCAGATACGCAGTATTTT.

The chain employs TRBV6-2 or TRBV6-3 and TRBJ1-1; 7 bases fit TRBD1. Germline loops: CDR1 MNHEY, CDR2 SVGEGT. Trimming at V came to 6 bases and at J to 1 base, leaving 11 bases not matched to a gene. The CDR3 is 16 residues long. Here the CDR3 reads CASRDITGTENTEAFF. The CDR3 DNA follows: TGTGCCAGCAGAGATATTACCGGGACAGAGAACACTGAAGCTTTCTTT.

The table lists this clonotype with many counts. V gene TRBV12-3 or TRBV12-4 combines with J gene TRBJ2-3, with D perhaps assigned TRBD1 or TRBD2 (5 bases each). Trimming shortened V by 3 bases and J by 4 bases, and 11 bases separated the two germline ends. The CDR3 consists of 14 residues. This chain's CDR3 is CASSLGRPPDTQYF. CDR3 sequence (DNA): TGTGCCAGCAGTTTGGGACGGCCGCCAGATACGCAGTATTTT.

This clonotype was detected only a few times. V and J are TRBV7-9 and TRBJ1-2; D ambiguous. Looked up from germline, CDR1 is SEHNR and CDR2 is FQNEAQ (reference sequence). This CDR3 is built from 13 residues. Trimming left V 2 bases short and J 8 bases short, with 12 bases between. CDR3 sequence (DNA): TGTGCCAGCAGCTTAAGGGATTCGGGCGGCTACACCTTC. Residues: CASSLRDSGGYTF.

This chain links TRBV12-3 or TRBV12-4 with TRBJ2-1, with 9 bases aligning to TRBD1. After removal of 8 bases from V and 8 bases from J, the junction contained 13 bases not matched to a gene. This CDR3 has 15 residues. This CDR3 is CASSSTGTGSDEQFF. CDR3 DNA: TGTGCCAGCTCGTCTACCGGGACAGGGTCCGATGAGCAGTTCTTC.

This clonotype was observed a handful of times. J is TRBJ2-1 and V is TRBV7-2, with D possibly matching TRBD2 (5 bases). The germline gives CDR1 SGHTA, CDR2 FQGNSA. The CDR3 is made up of 16 amino acids. Between the trimmed V and J ends, which lost 5 bases and 8 bases, there was a span of 22 bases. CDR3 sequence (DNA): TGTGCCAGCAGCCCTACTAGGTTGTGGGTAGTGGATGAGCAGTTCTTC. Translating gives CASSPTRLWVVDEQFF.

The chain couples TRBV7-3 to TRBJ2-2; 9 positions agree with TRBD1. The CDR3 runs to 16 residues. The J segment lost 6 bases and the V segment lost 0 bases, leaving 5 bases of the junction unmatched. Germline V CDR1 and CDR2: SGHTA, FQGTGA. The CDR3 nucleotides are TGTGCCAGCAGCTTAACGAGGGACAGGGAATCCGGGGAGCTGTTTTTT. Translation: CASSLTRDRESGELFF.

There are a few counts of this clonotype. The chain uses TRBV7-6 and TRBJ1-1; unclear D gene. This CDR3 has 15 amino acids. Germline values: CDR1 SGHVS, CDR2 FNYEAQ. V dropped 6 bases and J dropped 2 bases, with 16 bases sitting between them. The DNA of the CDR3 is TGTGCCAGCAGGCAGTGGTCGGGCCCAAACACTGAAGCTTTCTTT. It specifies CASRQWSGPNTEAFF. Looking up the rest from reference TRBV7-6 and TRBJ1-1 gives the full variable domain: GAGVSQSPRYKVTKRGQDVALRCDPISGHVSLYWYRQALGQGPEFLTYFNYEAQQDKSGLPNDRFSAERPEGSISTLTIQRTEQRDSAMYRCASRQWSGPNTEAFFGQGTRLTVV.

This clonotype was recorded at least ten times. The chain has TRBV19 and TRBJ1-1; perhaps TRBD1 as D (6 bases). The CDR3 runs 16 residues. In germline, CDR1 is LNHDA, CDR2 SQIVND (reference sequence). The ends were cut back, 0 bases at V and 0 bases at J, with 11 bases in the middle. CDR3 sequence: CASSIDSGTLNTEAFF. Written as DNA, the CDR3 is TGTGCCAGTAGTATAGACTCCGGGACATTGAACACTGAAGCTTTCTTT.

The chain links TRBV4-1 to TRBJ2-6, with a possible D match to TRBD2 (6 bases). Per the germline V gene, CDR1 is MGHRA and CDR2 is YSYEKL. The CDR3 contains 15 residues. V was shortened by 4 bases and J by 4 bases, with 11 bases between the two germline ends. The CDR3 is CASSRGGAGANVLTF. The CDR3 DNA sequence: TGCGCCAGCAGCCGAGGAGGGGCAGGGGCCAACGTCCTGACTTTC.

About this clonotype: A read error may produce the germline difference seen at one junction end. The chain couples TRBV4-1 to TRBJ1-5; 9 nucleotides line up with TRBD1. Looked up from germline, CDR1 is MGHRA and CDR2 is YSYEKL. The CDR3 spans 15 residues. In nucleotides, the CDR3 is TGCGCCAGCAGCCACCAGACAGGGGGTAATCGGCCCCAGCATTTT. Protein product: CASSHQTGGNRPQHF.

A few counts support this clonotype. The gene calls are TRBV20-1 and TRBJ1-2, with D possibly matching TRBD1 (6 bases). Deletions cut 5 bases from V and 6 bases from J, with 19 bases between. The CDR3 spans 14 residues. Germline V CDR1 and CDR2: DFQATT, SNEGSKA (reference sequence). The CDR3 nucleotides read TGCAGTGCTGTAGAGGGGGGCAGGTTGGATGGCTACACCTTC. Amino acid sequence: CSAVEGGRLDGYTF.

This clonotype was counted many times. This chain links TRBV7-9 with TRBJ1-5, with 7 bases that match TRBD1. Germline values: CDR1 SEHNR, CDR2 FQNEAQ (reference sequence). Trimming removed 2 bases from V and 6 bases from J; junction bases left unmatched: 1. This CDR3 comprises 13 residues. CDR3 loop: CASSLPGGQPQHF. For the CDR3, the DNA is TGTGCCAGCAGCTTACCAGGGGGTCAGCCCCAGCATTTT.

J is TRBJ2-5 and V is TRBV4-3; 8 nucleotides align to TRBD2. V trimming: 3 bases; J trimming: 5 bases; junction bases outside the gene matches: 5. The CDR3 is made up of 14 amino acids. Germline V lookup: CDR1 LGHNA, CDR2 YSLEER. CDR3 in DNA: TGCGCCAGCAGCCAGGCTAGCGGGTGGGAGACCCAGTACTTC. It specifies CASSQASGWETQYF.

This clonotype was counted between two and nine times. The chain employs TRBV9 and TRBJ2-3; the D gene is possibly TRBD2 (6 bases). CDR3 size: 15 residues. V lost 6 bases to trimming and J lost 6 bases, with 20 bases between them. The germline V gene has CDR1 SGDLS and CDR2 YYNGEE. The CDR3, as DNA: TGTGCCAGCACCCCCCTGGGCGGGGAAGTGGATACGCAGTATTTT. It translates to CASTPLGGEVDTQYF. Drawing the rest from reference TRBV9 and TRBJ2-3, the complete variable domain is DSGVTQTPKHLITATGQRVTLRCSPRSGDLSVYWYQQSLDQGLQFLIQYYNGEERAKGNILERFSAQQFPDLHSELNLSSLELGDSALYFCASTPLGGEVDTQYFGPGTRLTVL.

This chain joins TRBV12-3 or TRBV12-4 and TRBJ1-2; TRBD1 matches 9 bases. Losses at the gene ends were 7 bases for V and 8 bases for J; bases not matched to a gene: 11. The CDR3 loop spans 14 amino acids. The CDR3 DNA reads as TGTGCCAGCACCCCGAGGGGGACAGGGCTAGGCTACACCTTC. The encoded protein is CASTPRGTGLGYTF.

This clonotype was found a few times. The chain combines TRBV5-5 with TRBJ2-3; 10 bases align to TRBD2. Germline values: CDR1 SGHKS, CDR2 YYEKEE (reference sequence). The CDR3 length is 17 residues. V shed 2 bases and J 0 bases; nucleotides not matched to a gene: 6. The CDR3 loop is CASSFPSGGLSTDTQYF. CDR3 DNA sequence: TGTGCCAGCAGCTTCCCTAGCGGGGGTCTCAGCACAGATACGCAGTATTTT.

The rearrangement links TRBV30 to TRBJ2-5; D is uncertain. In germline, CDR1 is GTSNPN, CDR2 SVGIG (reference sequence). There are 13 residues in the CDR3. The ends were cut back, 2 bases at V and 5 bases at J, with 12 bases in the middle. The chain's CDR3 is CAWSPGPVETQYF. As DNA, the CDR3 is TGTGCCTGGAGTCCCGGGCCGGTGGAGACCCAGTACTTC.

This clonotype was detected a few times. The J gene is TRBJ2-7, the V gene TRBV20-1; D ambiguous. V lost 6 bases to trimming and J lost 4 bases, with 13 bases between them. This CDR3 has 12 amino acids. Germline values: CDR1 DFQATT, CDR2 SNEGSKA (reference sequence). The CDR3 protein is CSAPGDTYEQYV. For the CDR3, the DNA is TGCAGTGCCCCTGGGGATACTTACGAGCAGTACGTC.

In its sample, this clonotype was seen many times. V usage is TRBV7-2 and J usage is TRBJ1-5; D remains unclear. Trimming took 3 bases from V and 0 from J, leaving 6 bases between them. The CDR3 totals 14 residues. Germline loops: CDR1 SGHTA, CDR2 FQGNSA. CDR3 sequence reads: CASSFGYSNQPQHF. CDR3 DNA: TGTGCCAGCAGCTTCGGCTATAGCAATCAGCCCCAGCATTTT. Based on the CDR3 plus reference TRBV7-2 and TRBJ1-5, the full variable domain is GAGVSQSPSNKVTEKGKDVELRCDPISGHTALYWYRQSLGQGLEFLIYFQGNSAPDKSGLPSDRFSAERTGGSVSTLTIQRTQQEDSAVYLCASSFGYSNQPQHFGDGTRLSIL.

In its sample, this clonotype was seen a few times. V and J are TRBV30 and TRBJ2-3, with D possibly matching TRBD2 (5 bases). The CDR3 has 14 amino acids. From germline, CDR1 is GTSNPN and CDR2 SVGIG (reference sequence). Between the trimmed V and J ends, which lost 0 bases and 4 bases, there was a span of 11 bases. CDR3: CAWSVTSNADTQYF. The CDR3 region has the DNA TGTGCCTGGAGTGTTACTAGTAACGCAGATACGCAGTATTTT.

The V call is TRBV30, the J call TRBJ1-1; no clear D. The CDR3 is 15 amino acids. Germline V gives CDR1 GTSNPN, CDR2 SVGIG (reference sequence). V lost 0 bases to trimming and J lost 4 bases, with 15 bases between them. CDR3 sequence (DNA): TGTGCCTGGAGTGTACGAGTGGGGTTTGGCACTGAAGCTTTCTTT. It codes for CAWSVRVGFGTEAFF.

This clonotype was counted ten times or more. The V gene is TRBV20-1, the J gene TRBJ2-5; TRBD1 matches 7 bases. The V gene end was trimmed by 8 bases and the J gene end by 0 bases; junction bases not matched to a gene: 12. Germline CDR1 and CDR2: DFQATT and SNEGSKA (reference sequence). This CDR3 is 15 amino acids long. For the CDR3, the DNA is TGCAGTCCAGCCCGGGACAGTTGGTACCAAGAGACCCAGTACTTC. This gives the protein CSPARDSWYQETQYF.